This TCR beta chain originates from a study of shared clonotypes between healthy human individuals. CD8 cells classed as naive were CD45RO-negative and positively selected for CCR7, excluding terminally differentiated effector memory CD45RA+ cells. HIV-negative, healthy adults without recent acute infections or vaccinations were the donors. Deletions cut 4 bases from V and 2 bases from J, with 11 bases between. The CDR3 is made up of 14 amino acids. CDR1 is MNHEY, CDR2 SVGAGI, per germline. Whole-study results and caveats: It was observed that roughly 5.1% of naive CD4 clonotypes were shared across a handful of donors. Limited genetic and exposure-history diversity came from having few donors.

Worth noting for this clone: Antigen: not known.

Assay used: immunoSEQ multiplex PCR; TCRdb lists only in-frame clones, some missing. The sample holds about 600,000 clones, around 95% seen once. The TCR sequence derives from a woman aged 30 to 39 in good health. V usage is TRBV6-5 and J usage is TRBJ2-5; either TRBD1 or TRBD2 may supply D (5 bases each). The specimen sequenced was naive CD8+ T cells sorted from blood. The CDR3 nucleotides read TGTGCCAGCAGTTCTACGGGACGGCAAGAGACCCAGTACTTC. It is translated as CASSSTGRQETQYF.